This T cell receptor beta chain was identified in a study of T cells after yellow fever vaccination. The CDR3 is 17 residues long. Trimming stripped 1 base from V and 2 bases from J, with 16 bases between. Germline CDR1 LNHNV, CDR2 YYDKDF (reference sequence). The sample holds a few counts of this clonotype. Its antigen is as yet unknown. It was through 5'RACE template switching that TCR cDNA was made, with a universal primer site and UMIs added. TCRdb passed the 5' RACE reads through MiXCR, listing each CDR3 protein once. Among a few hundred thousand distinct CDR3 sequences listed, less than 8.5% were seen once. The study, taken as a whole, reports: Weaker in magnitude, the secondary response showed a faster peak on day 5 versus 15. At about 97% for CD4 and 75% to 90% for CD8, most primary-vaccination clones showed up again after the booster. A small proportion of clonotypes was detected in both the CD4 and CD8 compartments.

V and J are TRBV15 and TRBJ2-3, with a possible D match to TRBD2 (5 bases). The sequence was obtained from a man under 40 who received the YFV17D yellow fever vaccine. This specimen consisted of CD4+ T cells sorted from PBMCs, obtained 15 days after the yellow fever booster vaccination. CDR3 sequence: CATSRGAVAYLTDTQYF. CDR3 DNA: TGTGCCACCAGCAGAGGAGCCGTAGCGTACCTCACAGATACGCAGTATTTT.